This T cell receptor beta chain was recovered during a study of Ad26.COV2.S vaccination and SARS-CoV-2 variants. Study details: Donor got 5x10^10 or 1x10^11 viral particles of Ad26.COV2.S.

The V gene end was trimmed by 10 bases and the J gene end by 2 bases; junction bases not matched to a gene: 11. CDR3 length: 17 amino acids. Germline lookup yields CDR1 ENHRY and CDR2 SYGVKD. Overall study findings and caveats: Those who received the vaccine showed greater spike-specific TCR breadth than those given placebo.

Specified treatment: some 20 received Ad26.COV2.S at low or high dose, single or two shots; about 5 received placebo; per-sample allocation not given. Day 63 following the first vaccine or placebo injection was when the samples were taken. Expression of Wuhan-strain SARS-CoV-2 spike came from the Ad26 vector that formed the vaccine. The method was immunoSEQ multiplex PCR; TCRdb's version includes in-frame clones alone and lacks a portion of them. The table records about 380,000 clones, 83% of them present only once. Details on this clone: Its specificity is not known.

Material: peripheral blood, obtained in a trial of Ad26.COV2.S vaccine versus placebo. The sequence was collected from a person aged 18-65 years who received the Ad26.COV2.S COVID-19 vaccine or a placebo. The chain recombines TRBV10-3 with TRBJ2-1; 13 nucleotides align to TRBD2. CDR3 amino acids: CASHNPGLAGTYNEQFF. The CDR3 coding sequence is TGTGCCAGCCATAATCCGGGACTAGCGGGGACCTACAATGAGCAGTTCTTC.